The 15 T cell receptor beta chains reported below all come from one sample, sequenced in a study of blood T cell repertoires in COVID-19 (dated by TCRdb to about 2020). The receptor library was made with the immunoSEQ multiplex PCR assay. TCRdb limited this immuneACCESS table to in-frame rearrangements with V and J called. A share of clones is missing; checked studies link under half to unresolved V genes, and the rest is unexplained. In this sample the table shows over 250,000 clones, about nine tenths of which occur a single time. Around 2.4% of the sample is held by the ten biggest clonotypes. The sample consisted of PBMCs or T cells enriched from blood (not recorded which). These receptors originate from a young woman who had recovered from COVID-19.

The J gene is TRBJ1-1, the V gene TRBV7-6; D perhaps matches TRBD1 (6 bases). The ends were cut back, 5 bases at V and 1 base at J, with 17 bases in the middle. Germline CDR1 reads SGHVS; CDR2 reads FNYEAQ. This CDR3 comprises 16 residues. The CDR3 loop is CASSPLLQGPNTEAFF. The CDR3 region has the DNA TGTGCCAGCAGCCCGTTACTTCAGGGGCCGAACACTGAAGCTTTCTTT.

This clone appeared a single time. Written as DNA, the CDR3 is TGTGCCAGCAGCTTAGCCCCGACAGGGGTCGGAAACCTCTATGGCTACACCTTC. Translated, it gives CASSLAPTGVGNLYGYTF. The genes are TRBV7-2 and TRBJ1-2, with 8 bases fitting TRBD1. The CDR3 has 18 residues. Germline CDR1 and CDR2: SGHTA and FQGNSA. V dropped 0 bases and J dropped 4; count of bases not matched to a gene: 13.

The chain couples TRBV6-5 to TRBJ2-7, with 8 bases lining up with TRBD2. CDR1 and CDR2 (germline): MNHEY, SVGAGI. CDR3 size: 15 residues. Germline trimming cut 3 bases from V and 0 bases from J; bases unmatched to any gene: 4. This CDR3 reads CASSYLAGSSYEQYF. The CDR3 coding sequence is TGTGCCAGCAGTTATCTAGCGGGTAGCTCCTACGAGCAGTACTTC.

The chain joins TRBV9 to TRBJ1-2, with D tentatively TRBD1 (5 bases). Germline CDR1 reads SGDLS; CDR2 reads YYNGEE. The CDR3 totals 14 residues. Trimming took 4 bases from V and 7 from J, leaving 17 bases between them. The CDR3 coding sequence is TGTGCCAGCAGCCCGCCGGGGGGAGGGATTGGCTACACCTTC. Translating it yields CASSPPGGGIGYTF. Variable domain in full (rest from reference TRBV9 and TRBJ1-2): DSGVTQTPKHLITATGQRVTLRCSPRSGDLSVYWYQQSLDQGLQFLIQYYNGEERAKGNILERFSAQQFPDLHSELNLSSLELGDSALYFCASSPPGGGIGYTFGSGTRLTVV.

The rearrangement uses TRBV10-1 and TRBJ2-1; 8 bases align to TRBD1. V trimming: 3 bases; J trimming: 6 bases; junction bases outside the gene matches: 7. The CDR3 runs to 15 residues. The germline gives CDR1 WNHNN, CDR2 SYGVQD (reference sequence). CDR3 sequence (DNA): TGCGCCAGCAGTGAAGGTCAGGGGGCGGCCAATGAGCAGTTCTTC. The encoded protein is CASSEGQGAANEQFF.

The genes are TRBV11-3 and TRBJ2-7, with TRBD2 identical over 7 bases. Germline-derived CDR1 and CDR2 are SGHNT and YENEEA. There are 15 residues in the CDR3. V lost 1 base and J lost 3; bases outside the gene matches: 6. Written as DNA, the CDR3 is TGTGCCAGCAGCTTAGGGATCGGGAGGATCTACGAGCAGTACTTC. Amino acid sequence: CASSLGIGRIYEQYF.

The CDR3: CASSESQGGRGPQHF. In DNA form, the CDR3 reads TGTGCCAGCAGTGAATCCCAGGGTGGTCGTGGGCCCCAGCATTTT. The rearrangement links TRBV2 to TRBJ1-5; D possibly corresponds to TRBD1 (5 bases). In germline, CDR1 is SNHLY, CDR2 FYNNEI. V lost 2 bases and J 9 bases, leaving 17 bases between the germline ends. The CDR3 covers 15 residues.

This clone turned up a few times. The V call is TRBV27, the J call TRBJ1-6; no definite D call. The V gene lost 7 bases and the J gene lost 10 bases, with 23 bases spanning the gap. The length of the CDR3 is 16 residues. From germline, CDR1 is MNHEY and CDR2 SMNVEV (reference sequence). The CDR3 loop is CASTPRSLDGRSPLHF. The CDR3 DNA follows: TGTGCCAGCACCCCACGAAGTTTGGACGGGAGGTCACCCCTCCACTTT.

The CDR3 spells CASSSDRDNGYTF. The CDR3 coding sequence is TGTGCCAGCAGCTCGGACAGGGATAATGGCTACACCTTC. V and J are TRBV11-2 and TRBJ1-2; TRBD1 agrees at 8 bases. V lost 4 bases, J lost 6 bases, and 4 bases stayed unmatched. The CDR3 sequence is 13 residues long. The germline V gene encodes CDR1 SGHAT and CDR2 FQNNGV.

This chain uses TRBV30 with TRBJ1-2; possible D gene TRBD1, 5 bases. Germline lookup yields CDR1 GTSNPN and CDR2 SVGIG (reference sequence). This CDR3 contains 15 residues. CDR3 nucleotides: TGTGTCCTGTCTCCTATGGGGCCAGGGAAGATCGGCTACACCTTC. The encoded protein is CVLSPMGPGKIGYTF.

Here the CDR3 DNA reads TGTGCCAGCGGCTACACCGGGGAGCTGTTTTTT. Its translation: CASGYTGELFF. The chain joins TRBV27 to TRBJ2-2; D ambiguous. Per germline, CDR1 MNHEY and CDR2 SMNVEV (reference sequence). V gave up 8 bases and J gave up 3 bases, with 4 bases separating them. The CDR3 totals 11 residues.

This chain connects TRBV19 to TRBJ2-2, with 9 bases identical to TRBD1. V trimming: 8 bases; J trimming: 3 bases; junction bases outside the gene matches: 4. CDR1 and CDR2 from the germline V gene are LNHDA and SQIVND (reference sequence). The CDR3 has 14 residues. The CDR3 region has the DNA TGTGCCAGTGGAGGGACAGGGTACACCGGGGAGCTGTTTTTT. Encoded protein: CASGGTGYTGELFF.

This clone was found once. The chain links TRBV7-9 to TRBJ2-6, with D possibly matching TRBD1 (6 bases). The CDR3 is 18 residues long. The V and J ends lost 3 bases and 0 bases respectively, with 15 bases between them. CDR1 and CDR2 (germline): SEHNR, FQNEAQ (reference sequence). CDR3 bases: TGTGCCAGCAGCTTTGGCTGGGACACTTACTCTGGGGCCAACGTCCTGACTTTC. This gives the protein CASSFGWDTYSGANVLTF.

This clone was seen a few times. The chain recombines TRBV5-6 with TRBJ2-7; D is unclear. Germline CDR1 reads SGHDT; CDR2 reads YYEEEE. The V gene lost 0 bases and the J gene lost 3 bases, with 10 bases spanning the gap. This CDR3 is 14 amino acids long. The CDR3 coding sequence is TGTGCCAGCAGCTTGGGGAACAGCTACTACGAGCAGTACTTC. Amino acids: CASSLGNSYYEQYF.

CDR3 bases: TGCGCCAGCAGTCATGTACGGCCCGGGTTAGGAAGAGAAACCGGGGAGCTGTTTTTT. This sequence encodes CASSHVRPGLGRETGELFF. The chain carries TRBV23-1 and TRBJ2-2; D remains ambiguous. TRBV23-1 falls under the ORF class, with uncertain function. The CDR3 is 19 residues long. V was clipped by 3 bases and J by 5 bases, with 25 bases between them.